The entry below gives a single T cell receptor beta chain sequence along with its context. What it binds is not known. The germline CDR1 and CDR2 sequences are GTSNPN and SVGIG (reference sequence). This CDR3 has 12 amino acids. The J segment lost 8 bases and the V segment lost 4 bases, leaving 2 bases of the junction unmatched. Each sample yielded 90,000 to 100,000 assayed TCR templates. The data were produced by immunoSEQ multiplex PCR, yet TCRdb's version contains in-frame clones alone and is incomplete. The table includes some 46,000 clones, about 93% detected once. This sample was included in a study of siplizumab effects on memory and regulatory T cells. The study, taken as a whole, reports: Memory cells seemed less diverse than naive T cells, which also seemed major contributors to the alloresponse. Alloreactive sequences from unstimulated CD4+ memory cells fell significantly with siplizumab.

Sequencing was done on a sample of CD8+ T cells sorted from blood. The rearrangement joins TRBV30 to TRBJ2-1; 10 nucleotides agree with TRBD2. The source is a human donor in good health. The CDR3 loop is CAWTAGGDEQFF. The CDR3 coding sequence is TGTGCCTGGACAGCGGGAGGGGATGAGCAGTTCTTC.